These T cell receptor beta chains were read from a single sample in a study of Graves' ophthalmopathy and Graves' hyperthyroidism. TCRdb reprocessed the multiplex PCR reads via MiXCR and lists one record per CDR3 protein. The table includes 500,000 to 800,000 distinct CDR3 sequences, more than 40% detected once. The sample consisted of peripheral blood. These receptors were collected from an adult man with Graves' ophthalmopathy. CDR3s include the opening cysteine and the closing phenylalanine or tryptophan. A D gene is named only where the DNA matches it firmly. Where a row states a size, it is once, few, many or the class of an expanded clone; other rows omit it.

J,V,D,size,CDR3,DNA
TRBJ1-2,TRBV9,.,many,CASSVYTGGYGYTF,TGTGCCAGCAGCGTTTATACAGGAGGGTATGGCTACACCTTC
TRBJ1-3,TRBV7-9,.,many,CASSLVSTGNTIYF,TGTGCCAGCAGCTTAGTTTCAACTGGAAACACCATATATTTT
TRBJ1-1,TRBV7-9,.,.,CASSLQGDSAFF,TGTGCCAGCAGCTTACAGGGAGACTCGGCTTTCTTT
TRBJ2-2,TRBV29-1,.,few,CSVAGELFF,TGCAGCGTCGCCGGGGAGCTGTTTTTT
TRBJ1-5,TRBV7-2,.,.,CASSYQGMSNQPQHF,TGTGCCAGCAGTTATCAGGGGATGAGCAATCAGCCCCAGCATTTT
TRBJ1-1,TRBV9,.,many,CASSAAPGTEAFF,TGTGCCAGCAGCGCCGCACCCGGCACTGAAGCTTTCTTT
TRBJ1-5,TRBV5-8,.,many,CASSLANSYQPQHF,TGTGCCAGCAGCTTGGCCAACAGTTATCAGCCCCAGCATTTT
TRBJ1-6,TRBV5-1,.,many,CASSSYSGRGPLHF,TGCGCCAGCAGCTCCTACTCAGGGAGAGGGCCCCTCCACTTT
TRBJ2-5,TRBV7-7,TRBD2,.,CASSPGGGGTQYF,TGTGCCAGCAGCCCCGGGGGGGGGGGGACCCAGTACTTC
TRBJ1-5,TRBV7-2,.,many,CASSRRGGNQPQHF,TGTGCCAGCAGCAGACGAGGGGGCAATCAGCCCCAGCATTTT
TRBJ1-6,TRBV7-9,TRBD1,once,CASKGQAGGSPLHF,TGTGCCAGCAAGGGACAGGCGGGGGGATCACCCCTCCACTTT
TRBJ2-2,TRBV20-1,.,.,CSARVLNTGELFF,TGCAGTGCTAGAGTTTTGAACACCGGGGAGCTGTTTTTT
TRBJ1-2,TRBV7-3,.,many,CASSSRTVYGYTF,TGTGCCAGCAGCTCAAGGACAGTCTATGGCTACACCTTC
TRBJ1-5,TRBV25-1,TRBD1,many,CASSEDRGDFINQPQHF,TGTGCCAGCAGTGAGGACAGGGGGGACTTTATCAATCAGCCCCAGCATTTT
TRBJ2-5,TRBV11-1,.,.,CASSLDTGEATQYF,TGTGCCAGCAGCTTAGACACAGGGGAGGCGACCCAGTACTTC
TRBJ1-6,TRBV4-3,.,few,CASSQDRLGRSDSPLHF,TGCGCCAGCAGCCAAGATCGATTAGGACGGAGCGATTCACCCCTCCACTTT
TRBJ1-1,TRBV6-1,.,few,CASSEVRDTEAFF,TGTGCCAGCAGTGAAGTTAGGGACACTGAAGCTTTCTTT
TRBJ2-7,TRBV7-2,TRBD1,few,CASSTAGTDSYEQYF,TGTGCCAGCAGCACAGCCGGGACAGATTCCTACGAGCAGTACTTC
TRBJ2-5,TRBV6-5,.,many,CATLPMGEETQYF,TGTGCCACCCTACCAATGGGGGAAGAGACCCAGTACTTC
TRBJ2-1,TRBV19,TRBD1,.,CASSTRGPEQFF,TGTGCCAGTAGTACGAGGGGGCCTGAGCAGTTCTTC
TRBJ2-7,TRBV6-5,TRBD2,.,CASSSAGLVNYEQYF,TGTGCCAGCAGTTCCGCCGGACTAGTTAACTACGAGCAGTACTTC
TRBJ2-5,TRBV5-1,TRBD2,many,CASSYTSGLETQYF,TGCGCCAGCAGCTATACTAGCGGCCTAGAGACCCAGTACTTC
TRBJ2-1,TRBV12-3/TRBV12-4,.,.,CAIRGDNEQFF,TGTGCCATCAGGGGGGACAATGAGCAGTTCTTC
TRBJ1-1,TRBV25-1,TRBD1,.,CASTLEAGTGAFF,TGTGCCAGCACCCTGGAGGCGGGGACAGGAGCTTTCTTT
TRBJ2-5,TRBV11-2,TRBD2,many,CASSLLLAGVQETQYF,TGTGCCAGCAGCTTACTTCTAGCGGGGGTCCAAGAGACCCAGTACTTC
TRBJ2-1,TRBV2,.,few,CASSAERGEQFF,TGTGCCAGCAGCGCCGAGAGGGGTGAGCAGTTCTTC
TRBJ2-5,TRBV9,TRBD2,.,CASSRRLAGVQETQYF,TGTGCCAGCAGCCGGCGACTAGCGGGAGTACAAGAGACCCAGTACTTC
TRBJ1-6,TRBV20-1,.,.,CSARGSRQDNSPLHF,TGCAGTGCTAGAGGCAGTAGACAGGATAATTCACCCCTCCACTTT
TRBJ2-2,TRBV7-9,TRBD1,few,CASNRDRSLSANTGELFF,TGTGCCTCCAACCGGGACAGGTCCCTATCCGCGAACACCGGGGAGCTGTTTTTT
TRBJ2-5,TRBV7-2,TRBD2,.,CASSPRGGGTQYF,TGTGCCAGCAGCCCACGGGGGGGGGGGACCCAGTACTTC
TRBJ1-5,TRBV20-1,.,once,CSARDSVGDEHF,TGCAGTGCTAGAGATTCGGTGGGGGATGAGCATTTT
TRBJ2-7,TRBV7-9,.,.,CASSQTSGHFYEQYF,TGTGCCAGCAGCCAGACCTCGGGACACTTCTACGAGCAGTACTTC
TRBJ2-7,TRBV10-3,.,.,CASSYSGDTYYEQYF,TGTGCCAGCAGTTACTCGGGGGACACTTACTACGAGCAGTACTTC
TRBJ1-4,TRBV25-1,TRBD1,.,CASSQGRGQGYEKLFF,TGCGCCAGCAGCCAAGGCAGGGGACAGGGTTATGAAAAACTGTTTTTT
TRBJ2-7,TRBV5-1,TRBD2,.,CASSVLAGDEQYF,TGCGCCAGCAGCGTATTAGCGGGAGATGAGCAGTACTTC
TRBJ2-5,TRBV27,TRBD2,once,CASSIGLAGVSTQETQYF,TGTGCCAGCAGTATAGGGCTAGCGGGAGTCTCTACTCAAGAGACCCAGTACTTC
TRBJ2-7,TRBV5-1,.,.,CASSPSSDSYEQYF,TGCGCCAGCAGCCCGTCTAGCGACTCCTACGAGCAGTACTTC
TRBJ2-7,TRBV6-1,.,many,CASSEAAVWHF,TGTGCCAGCAGTGAAGCGGCAGTATGGCACTTC
TRBJ2-2,TRBV19,TRBD2,many,CASRRGSGGELFF,TGTGCCAGTAGGCGCGGGAGTGGCGGGGAGCTGTTTTTT
TRBJ2-5,TRBV2,TRBD1,.,CATRGQGQETQYF,TGTGCCACCAGAGGACAGGGGCAAGAGACCCAGTACTTC
TRBJ1-1,TRBV7-9,.,.,CATRAIEAFF,TGTGCGACACGGGCCATCGAAGCTTTCTTT
TRBJ2-7,TRBV10-3,.,few,CASSQTPYEQYF,TGTGCCAGCAGTCAAACCCCCTACGAGCAGTACTTC
TRBJ1-4,TRBV9,TRBD1,few,CASSQGKDRERLATNEKLFF,TGTGCCAGCAGCCAAGGGAAGGACAGGGAGCGGCTTGCAACTAATGAAAAACTGTTTTTT
TRBJ1-5,TRBV10-3,.,many,CAISGGDQPQHF,TGTGCCATCAGTGGCGGGGATCAGCCCCAGCATTTT
TRBJ2-7,TRBV7-4,.,.,CASSLVRGDEQYF,TGTGCCAGCAGCTTAGTGAGGGGGGACGAGCAGTACTTC
TRBJ2-7,TRBV18,.,.,CASSPQGLAYEQYF,TGTGCCAGCTCACCACAGGGGCTCGCCTACGAGCAGTACTTC
TRBJ2-5,TRBV12-3/TRBV12-4,.,many,CASSFGSQETQYF,TGTGCCAGCAGTTTCGGGAGCCAAGAGACCCAGTACTTC
TRBJ1-2,TRBV15,.,.,CATSRDWAYEGYTF,TGTGCCACCAGCAGAGATTGGGCTTACGAGGGCTACACCTTC
TRBJ2-7,TRBV2,TRBD1,many,CASSQLDRGVEQYF,TGTGCCAGCAGTCAGCTGGACAGGGGGGTCGAGCAGTACTTC
TRBJ2-5,TRBV24-1,TRBD1,many,CATRETGEETQYF,TGTGCCACCAGGGAGACAGGGGAAGAGACCCAGTACTTC
TRBJ1-2,TRBV9,.,.,CASSSDREPSYGYTF,TGTGCCAGCAGTTCGGACCGCGAACCCAGCTATGGCTACACCTTC
TRBJ1-1,TRBV3-1,.,.,CASSFDFGQAFF,TGTGCCAGCAGTTTCGACTTCGGGCAAGCTTTCTTT
TRBJ1-2,TRBV12-3/TRBV12-4,.,few,CASSRRDSLYGYTF,TGTGCCAGCAGTCGCCGGGACTCCCTATATGGCTACACCTTC
TRBJ1-4,TRBV2,TRBD1,many,CASSEADRAGNEKLFF,TGTGCCAGCAGTGAAGCGGACAGGGCGGGCAATGAAAAACTGTTTTTT